The rows below give T cell receptor beta chains drawn from one sample of a study of T cell changes during pregnancy in multiple sclerosis. Method: immunoSEQ multiplex PCR; TCRdb's copy keeps in-frame clones and lacks some. The sample lists under 80,000 clones, over 85% occurring once. The starting material was peripheral blood, obtained after pregnancy. The receptors shown here come from a female donor in good health, enrolled as a control in a pregnancy study. Both conserved end residues are part of each CDR3. D genes are given only for firm matches. Size is omitted from some rows. Given values are once, few, many or a class for expanded clones.

D,size,J,V,CDR3,DNA
TRBD1,.,TRBJ1-2,TRBV13,CASSTQGARGYTF,TGTGCCAGCAGCACCCAGGGGGCTAGGGGCTACACCTTC
TRBD2,.,TRBJ2-7,TRBV7-3,CASSLTAPLAGVPYEQYF,TGTGCCAGCAGCTTAACCGCGCCTCTAGCGGGAGTGCCCTACGAGCAGTACTTC
TRBD1,.,TRBJ1-2,TRBV15,CATSRDLDRGGYTF,TGTGCCACCAGCAGGGACTTAGACAGGGGTGGCTACACCTTC
TRBD1,.,TRBJ2-7,TRBV19,CASEDRGHEQYF,TGTGCCAGTGAGGACAGGGGCCACGAGCAGTACTTC
TRBD1,.,TRBJ2-7,TRBV28,CASSTGTGGEQYF,TGTGCCAGCAGTACCGGGACAGGGGGAGAGCAGTACTTC
.,.,TRBJ2-2,TRBV28,CASSMPGTGELFF,TGTGCCAGCAGTATGCCAGGGACCGGGGAGCTGTTTTTT
TRBD1,.,TRBJ1-2,TRBV5-1,CASSGTGENYGYTF,TGCGCCAGCAGCGGAACAGGGGAGAACTATGGCTACACCTTC
TRBD2,.,TRBJ2-3,TRBV6-5,CASSLRGGTDTQYF,TGTGCCAGCAGTTTGCGGGGGGGCACAGATACGCAGTATTTT
.,.,TRBJ1-5,TRBV6-6,CASSPTGTGNQPQHF,TGTGCCAGCAGTCCCACAGGGACGGGCAATCAGCCCCAGCATTTT
TRBD1,.,TRBJ1-1,TRBV5-6,CASSWGQSPVF,TGTGCCAGCAGCTGGGGACAGTCCCCCGTATTT
TRBD1,.,TRBJ2-7,TRBV5-1,CASSLGQGVNEQYF,TGCGCCAGCAGCTTAGGACAGGGGGTTAACGAGCAGTACTTC
.,.,TRBJ1-2,TRBV4-1,CASSQGVPLGHANYGYTF,TGCGCCAGCAGCCAAGGGGTACCCTTGGGACACGCTAACTATGGCTACACCTTC
TRBD1,.,TRBJ1-5,TRBV19,CAVETGGPNQPQHF,TGTGCCGTCGAGACAGGGGGTCCCAATCAGCCCCAGCATTTT
TRBD2,.,TRBJ2-1,TRBV4-1,CASSQVSGGPYNEQFF,TGCGCCAGCAGCCAAGTGTCGGGGGGGCCCTACAATGAGCAGTTCTTC
TRBD2,.,TRBJ2-3,TRBV4-2,CASSQDRILTAGDPDTQYF,TGTGCCAGCAGCCAAGATCGGATTTTGACAGCGGGAGATCCAGATACGCAGTATTTT
.,.,TRBJ2-1,TRBV28,CASTITGNYEQFF,TGTGCCAGCACCATTACAGGGAATTATGAGCAGTTCTTC
.,few,TRBJ2-3,TRBV2,CASRAPLAETDTQYF,TGTGCCAGCAGAGCCCCACTAGCTGAAACAGATACGCAGTATTTT
TRBD2,.,TRBJ2-1,TRBV10-2,CASSDSLAGGREQFF,TGCGCCAGCAGTGACTCACTAGCGGGGGGAAGAGAGCAGTTCTTC
.,.,TRBJ1-1,TRBV5-1,CASSLAGRVGTEAFF,TGCGCCAGCAGCTTGGCAGGCAGGGTGGGCACTGAAGCTTTCTTT
TRBD1,few,TRBJ2-2,TRBV29-1,CSVEATGGITGELFF,TGCAGCGTTGAGGCGACAGGGGGGATCACCGGGGAGCTGTTTTTT
TRBD2,.,TRBJ2-3,TRBV7-2,CASSSTGTSGGFGDTQYF,TGTGCCAGCAGCTCGACTGGGACTAGCGGGGGGTTTGGAGATACGCAGTATTTT
TRBD2,.,TRBJ2-3,TRBV18,CASSRSLAGGADTQYF,TGTGCCAGCTCACGAAGTCTAGCGGGAGGGGCAGATACGCAGTATTTT
.,.,TRBJ2-7,TRBV21-1,CASSKGQGLGNEQYF,TGTGCCAGCAGCAAAGGACAGGGTCTCGGGAACGAGCAGTACTTC
TRBD1,.,TRBJ2-7,TRBV18,CASSLGRGLSYEQYF,TGTGCCAGCTCCCTCGGCAGGGGGCTATCCTACGAGCAGTACTTC
.,.,TRBJ2-7,TRBV27,CASKASDEQYF,TGTGCCAGCAAGGCTAGCGATGAGCAGTACTTC
.,.,TRBJ2-7,TRBV2,CASSEPEADEQYF,TGTGCCAGCAGTGAGCCGGAGGCGGACGAGCAGTACTTC
.,.,TRBJ1-2,TRBV19,CASSMRGDYGYTF,TGTGCCAGTAGTATGCGGGGGGACTATGGCTACACCTTC
TRBD1,once,TRBJ2-7,TRBV23-1,CARTPDRGLYEQYF,TGCGCCCGGACCCCAGACAGGGGACTTTACGAGCAGTACTTC
TRBD2,.,TRBJ2-1,TRBV7-7,CASSLGGGSYNEQFF,TGTGCCAGCAGCTTAGGCGGGGGCTCCTACAATGAGCAGTTCTTC
TRBD2,.,TRBJ2-3,TRBV14,CASSLGLADNTQYF,TGTGCCAGCAGCCTAGGACTAGCTGATAATACGCAGTATTTT
.,once,TRBJ2-7,TRBV6-6,CASSYSTAGWGNEQCF,TGTGCCAGCAGTTACTCGACCGCGGGGTGGGGAAACGAGCAGTGCTTC